Sequencing of this T cell receptor (beta chain) was carried out in a study of beta chain features in type 1 diabetes. A note on this clone: Antigen specificity is unknown.

Every isolated RNA sample was fully reverse transcribed, so sequencing captured expressed TCRB transcripts. Profiled with immunoSEQ multiplex PCR; TCRdb holds only in-frame clones, not every one. The data show roughly 42,000 clones, approximately 53% seen once. Study-level results: Insertions were fewer and deletions more numerous at VDJ junctions in type 1 diabetes patients.

The material sequenced was stem cell memory CD4+ T cells from blood. The receptor's source is a woman aged 30 to 39 in good health.

The CDR3 region has the DNA TGTGCCAGCAGCTCGATAGGGGGCAGGGGGCAGTACTTC. Its protein product is CASSSIGGRGQYF. This chain links TRBV7-9 with TRBJ2-7; 7 bases match TRBD1. The germline V gene has CDR1 SEHNR and CDR2 FQNEAQ (reference sequence). The ends lost 4 bases at V and 9 bases at J; junction bases unmatched: 9. The CDR3 runs 13 residues.